These 8 T cell receptor beta chains were sequenced from one sample in a study of T cell responses to AZD1222 COVID-19 vaccine. The repertoire was sequenced with immunoSEQ multiplex PCR; TCRdb's copy has only in-frame clones and lacks some. The table has about 140,000 clones, 89% seen once. Sequenced here: peripheral blood, sampled on day 0 of AZD1222 vaccination. All receptors come from an adult in good health.

The rearrangement links TRBV27 to TRBJ1-5, with D possibly TRBD1 on 6 matching bases. This CDR3 has 15 amino acids. V lost 3 bases and J 5 bases, leaving 14 bases between the germline ends. Germline values: CDR1 MNHEY, CDR2 SMNVEV (reference sequence). The CDR3 loop is CASSFAGRGDQPQHF. DNA of the CDR3: TGTGCCAGCAGTTTCGCGGGGAGGGGGGATCAGCCCCAGCATTTT.

The CDR3 here is CASSLSIGSGTGEAFF. CDR3 bases: TGTGCCAGCAGTTTATCGATAGGGTCGGGGACAGGTGAAGCTTTCTTT. The gene calls are TRBV27 and TRBJ1-1; 8 bases agree with TRBD1. From germline, CDR1 is MNHEY and CDR2 SMNVEV (reference sequence). V shed 0 bases, J shed 7 bases, and the junction held 10 bases outside the gene matches. The CDR3 totals 16 residues.

CDR3 nucleotides: TGTGCCAGCAGCTTAGAGGGGGGTGGTCAGCCCCAGCATTTT. Protein sequence: CASSLEGGGQPQHF. V and J are TRBV7-9 and TRBJ1-5, with D maybe TRBD1 (6 bases). The germline V and J ends were trimmed by 1 base and 6 bases, with 10 bases remaining between them. The CDR3 covers 14 residues. CDR1 and CDR2 from the germline V gene are SEHNR and FQNEAQ (reference sequence). Based on the CDR3 plus reference TRBV7-9 and TRBJ1-5, the full variable domain is DTGVSQNPRHKITKRGQNVTFRCDPISEHNRLYWYRQTLGQGPEFLTYFQNEAQLEKSRLLSDRFSAERPKGSFSTLEIQRTEQGDSAMYLCASSLEGGGQPQHFGDGTRLSIL.

The V and J genes are TRBV29-1 and TRBJ1-5; weak D call: TRBD1 (5 bases). The CDR3 extends over 13 amino acids. V lost 6 bases and J 2 bases, leaving 11 bases between the germline ends. Germline V gives CDR1 SQVTM, CDR2 ANQGSEA. CDR3 loop: CSVQGWGNQPQHF. CDR3 nucleotide sequence: TGCAGCGTGCAGGGTTGGGGCAATCAGCCCCAGCATTTT.

The rearrangement uses TRBV20-1 and TRBJ1-5; possible D gene TRBD1, 6 bases. V lost 7 bases to trimming and J lost 3 bases, with 7 bases between them. CDR1 DFQATT and CDR2 SNEGSKA come from the germline V gene (reference sequence). The CDR3 is 11 amino acids. Here the CDR3 reads CSGGPNQPQHF. The CDR3 DNA sequence: TGCAGTGGGGGGCCCAATCAGCCCCAGCATTTT.

The V and J genes are TRBV3-1 (or the pseudogene TRBV3-2) and TRBJ1-6, with D possibly TRBD1 on 5 matching bases. This CDR3 comprises 15 residues. The germline V and J ends were trimmed by 4 bases and 8 bases, with 15 bases remaining between them. CDR1 is LGHDT, CDR2 YNNKEL, per germline (reference sequence). CDR3 sequence: CASSRSRRGDSPLHF. As DNA, the CDR3 is TGTGCCAGCAGCCGTAGCAGACGGGGCGATTCACCCCTCCACTTT.

A single count supports this clone. The rearrangement links TRBV14 to TRBJ1-2; the match to TRBD1 covers 8 bases. V lost 1 base to trimming and J lost 4 bases; unmatched junction nucleotides: 20. The CDR3 covers 20 residues. The V gene's germline CDR1 is SGHDN and CDR2 FVKESK. Written as DNA, the CDR3 is TGTGCCAGCAGCCAAGGCATGGACAGGGTACGATCAAGCTCAACCTATGGCTACACCTTC. This codes for CASSQGMDRVRSSSTYGYTF.

This clone was seen a handful of times. V usage is TRBV14 and J usage is TRBJ1-2, with 7 bases fitting TRBD1. The CDR3 totals 15 residues. Germline CDR1 and CDR2: SGHDN and FVKESK. J was trimmed by 6 bases and V by 2 bases; bases with no gene match: 9. The CDR3 DNA follows: TGTGCCAGCAGCCAAACCAGACCAGGGGGAAATGGCTACACCTTC. Amino acid sequence: CASSQTRPGGNGYTF. The full variable domain, in which reference TRBV14 and TRBJ1-2 provide the parts outside the CDR3, is EAGVTQFPSHSVIEKGQTVTLRCDPISGHDNLYWYRRVMGKEIKFLLHFVKESKQDESGMPNNRFLAERTGGTYSTLKVQPAELEDSGVYFCASSQTRPGGNGYTFGSGTRLTVV.